The rows below give T cell receptor beta chains drawn from one sample of a study of cytomegalovirus exposure and HLA in healthy donors. Repertoires were generated with immunoSEQ multiplex PCR, while TCRdb's copy carries only in-frame clones and drops some. Among 90,000 or so clones, less than 85% were seen once, and the ten largest hold 20% to 25%. Sequencing was performed on PBMCs. Receptors originate from a man between 18 and 29 years old in good health and CMV-seropositive. The CDR3 runs from the conserved cysteine through the conserved F or W. Fields, in order: D gene, clone size, V gene, J gene, CDR3 protein, CDR3 DNA. D genes are given only for firm matches. Not all rows give a size; the values are once, few, many and, for expanded clones, a class.

>NA|NA|TRBV4-1|TRBJ1-1
CASSQARGGTEAFF
TGCGCCAGCAGCCAAGCACGGGGAGGCACTGAAGCTTTCTTT
>NA|NA|TRBV29-1|TRBJ1-1
CSVVSTAPRGTEAFF
TGCAGCGTTGTGTCCACAGCACCAAGGGGGACTGAAGCTTTCTTT
>TRBD2|NA|TRBV18|TRBJ2-1
CASSPERESSYNEQFF
TGTGCCAGCTCACCAGAGCGGGAGTCCTCCTACAATGAGCAGTTCTTC
>NA|NA|TRBV5-1|TRBJ2-1
CASSLVPEFSYNEQFF
TGCGCCAGCAGCTTGGTACCGGAGTTCTCCTACAATGAGCAGTTCTTC
>NA|NA|TRBV9|TRBJ1-1
CASSVEGQGAGTEAFF
TGTGCCAGCAGCGTAGAGGGGCAGGGAGCGGGCACTGAAGCTTTCTTT
>NA|NA|TRBV30|TRBJ1-3
CAWTGSGNTIYF
TGTGCCTGGACAGGGTCCGGAAACACCATATATTTT
>NA|NA|TRBV7-6|TRBJ1-5
CASSLGSGPSNQPQHF
TGTGCCAGCAGCTTAGGGTCAGGGCCCTCTAATCAGCCCCAGCATTTT
>TRBD1|NA|TRBV6-1|TRBJ2-5
CASETGGGTETQYF
TGTGCCAGTGAAACAGGGGGCGGGACTGAGACCCAGTACTTC
>NA|NA|TRBV14|TRBJ2-3
CASSQGAQADTQYF
TGTGCCAGCAGCCAAGGCGCCCAGGCAGATACGCAGTATTTT
>TRBD2|NA|TRBV13|TRBJ2-4
CASSFGTSGVKNIQYF
TGTGCCAGCAGCTTCGGGACTAGCGGGGTCAAAAACATTCAGTACTTC
>TRBD2|NA|TRBV4-1|TRBJ2-5
CASSQAVSGIAETQYF
TGCGCCAGCAGCCAAGCTGTTAGCGGGATTGCGGAGACCCAGTACTTC
>TRBD1|NA|TRBV28|TRBJ2-1
CASRKTGDNEQFF
TGTGCCAGCAGGAAAACAGGGGACAATGAGCAGTTCTTC
>NA|NA|TRBV5-1|TRBJ1-1
CASSLEDQGNTEAFF
TGCGCCAGCAGCTTGGAGGATCAGGGGAACACTGAAGCTTTCTTT
>NA|NA|TRBV11-2|TRBJ1-1
CASSLAGGFTEAFF
TGTGCCAGCAGCTTAGCGGGGGGGTTTACTGAAGCTTTCTTT
>NA|medium-sized|TRBV12-2|TRBJ2-1
CASRFADRGRIEQFF
TGTGCAAGTCGCTTCGCGGACAGGGGGAGAATTGAGCAGTTCTTC
>TRBD2|NA|TRBV28|TRBJ2-5
CASSLLAGDWETQYF
TGTGCCAGCAGTTTATTAGCGGGAGACTGGGAGACCCAGTACTTC
>TRBD1|NA|TRBV29-1|TRBJ2-7
CSVETGESYEQYF
TGCAGCGTTGAAACAGGGGAATCCTACGAGCAGTACTTC
>NA|NA|TRBV28|TRBJ2-7
CASSRGENYEQYF
TGTGCCAGCAGTCGGGGAGAGAACTACGAGCAGTACTTC
>NA|NA|TRBV6-1|TRBJ1-5
CASSEQGNQPQHF
TGTGCCAGCAGTGAACAGGGAAATCAGCCCCAGCATTTT
>NA|few|TRBV6-6|TRBJ2-2
CASTSAGELFF
TGTGCCAGCACCTCAGCCGGGGAGCTGTTTTTT
>NA|NA|TRBV14|TRBJ1-1
CASSQDVNTEAFF
TGTGCCAGCAGCCAAGACGTGAACACTGAAGCTTTCTTT
>NA|NA|TRBV5-1|TRBJ1-1
CASSLGQSNTEAFF
TGCGCCAGCAGCTTGGGACAATCGAACACTGAAGCTTTCTTT
>TRBD2|once|TRBV5-4|TRBJ2-2
CASSWGLAGYTGELFF
TGTGCCAGCAGCTGGGGACTAGCGGGCTACACCGGGGAGCTGTTTTTT
>NA|NA|TRBV6-1|TRBJ2-7
CASSGQVRSSYEQYF
TGTGCCAGCAGTGGACAGGTCCGAAGCTCCTACGAGCAGTACTTC
>NA|NA|TRBV19|TRBJ2-5
CASSIQGETQYF
TGTGCCAGTAGTATCCAGGGAGAGACCCAGTACTTC
>TRBD2|NA|TRBV29-1|TRBJ2-1
CSVSSGSTYNEQFF
TGCAGCGTATCCAGCGGGAGTACCTACAATGAGCAGTTCTTC
>TRBD2|NA|TRBV27|TRBJ2-7
CASSSDTSGSYEQYF
TGTGCCAGCAGTTCCGATACTAGCGGGAGCTACGAGCAGTACTTC
>TRBD1|once|TRBV5-1|TRBJ2-5
CASSRDREETQYF
TGCGCCAGCAGCCGGGACAGAGAAGAGACCCAGTACTTC
>NA|NA|TRBV7-2|TRBJ2-3
CASSFEGVGIGTQYF
TGTGCCAGCAGCTTCGAGGGAGTGGGGATAGGTACGCAGTATTTT
>TRBD2|NA|TRBV5-1|TRBJ2-1
CASSPPGTSDYNEQFF
TGCGCCAGCAGCCCCCCCGGGACTAGCGATTACAATGAGCAGTTCTTC
>NA|NA|TRBV11-2|TRBJ2-1
CASSLSGSSYNEQFF
TGTGCCAGCAGCTTGTCCGGGAGCTCCTACAATGAGCAGTTCTTC
>NA|NA|TRBV19|TRBJ2-3
CASTHSSTDTQYF
TGTGCCAGTACCCACTCTTCAACGGATACGCAGTATTTT
>NA|NA|TRBV6-5|TRBJ2-5
CASSSQGGRYQETQYF
TGTGCCAGCAGTTCGCAGGGAGGAAGATACCAAGAGACCCAGTACTTC
>NA|NA|TRBV2|TRBJ1-4
CASSEEPVEKLFF
TGTGCCAGCAGTGAGGAGCCAGTAGAAAAACTGTTTTTT
>NA|NA|TRBV9|TRBJ2-2
CASSARPQQGRFTGELFF
TGTGCCAGCAGCGCCCGGCCTCAACAGGGTCGATTCACCGGGGAGCTGTTTTTT
>TRBD2|NA|TRBV9|TRBJ2-5
CASSVGTTSGQETQYF
TGTGCCAGCAGCGTCGGGACTACTAGCGGACAAGAGACCCAGTACTTC
>TRBD2|few|TRBV10-3|TRBJ2-1
CAISDPSGTSYNEQFF
TGTGCCATCAGTGATCCAAGCGGGACCTCCTACAATGAGCAGTTCTTC
>NA|NA|TRBV10-3|TRBJ1-2
CAISVVEEGYTF
TGTGCCATCAGTGTAGTGGAGGAAGGCTACACCTTC
>NA|NA|TRBV6-1|TRBJ1-1
CASRLEGEAFF
TGTGCCAGCCGGCTGGAGGGCGAAGCTTTCTTT
>NA|NA|TRBV2|TRBJ1-4
CASRTVSNEKLFF
TGTGCCAGCAGGACAGTGTCCAATGAAAAACTGTTTTTT
>NA|NA|TRBV25-1|TRBJ2-3
CASGGTPSTDTQYF
TGTGCCAGCGGCGGGACTCCTAGCACAGATACGCAGTATTTT
>TRBD1|once|TRBV6-1|TRBJ1-1
CASRPGGGGAFF
TGTGCCAGCAGACCAGGGGGTGGGGGAGCTTTCTTT
>NA|NA|TRBV11-2|TRBJ1-3
CASSLDVFDYGNTIYF
TGTGCCAGCAGCTTAGATGTTTTTGACTATGGAAACACCATATATTTT